These 8 T cell receptor beta chains came from one sample sequenced in a study of T-cell reconstitution after alpha-beta-depleted transplantation in children. It was with unique molecular identifiers that the TCRbeta library was prepared. One entry per CDR3 protein results from TCRdb running MiXCR on the PCR reads. This sample carries hundreds of thousands of distinct CDR3 sequences, 10% to 15% of them seen once, and the ten largest clones take around 2.2%. The starting material was PBMCs, mostly from graft donor cells, obtained 360 days after TCRalphabeta/CD19-depleted stem cell transplant. Receptors originate from a male patient younger than 18 who had a stem cell transplant for acute myeloid leukemia, so the T cells may come from the graft donor.

The CDR3 DNA is TGTGCCAGCAGCTTCCTCGGGGGGCGAGGGAACACTGAAGCTTTCTTT. Encoded protein: CASSFLGGRGNTEAFF. V usage is TRBV7-3 and J usage is TRBJ1-1; a weak D match, TRBD1 (6 bases). CDR1 is SGHTA, CDR2 FQGTGA, per germline. Trimming cost V 3 bases and J 1 base, with 15 bases left between them. The CDR3 loop spans 16 amino acids.

The rearrangement joins TRBV7-3 to TRBJ2-6; D is perhaps TRBD1 (7 bases). Trimming removed 0 bases at V and 3 bases at J, with 21 bases between. This CDR3 contains 20 residues. Looked up from germline, CDR1 is SGHTA and CDR2 is FQGTGA. The CDR3 spells CASSLTTEGRGVDGANVLTF. The DNA for the CDR3 is TGTGCCAGCAGCTTAACGACCGAGGGCAGGGGGGTTGATGGGGCCAACGTCCTGACTTTC.

The chain couples TRBV16 to TRBJ2-1, with 8 positions matching TRBD1. Looked up from germline, CDR1 is KGHSY and CDR2 is FQNENV. This CDR3 comprises 14 residues. V lost 5 bases to trimming and J lost 9 bases; unmatched junction nucleotides: 9. For the CDR3, the DNA is TGTGCCAGCAGCGCCGAAACAGGGGGGAGTGAGCAGTTCTTC. Translation gives CASSAETGGSEQFF.

The chain is built from TRBV2 and TRBJ2-5; a possible D gene is TRBD2 (6 bases). The ends were cut back, 6 bases at V and 5 bases at J, with 16 bases in the middle. Germline-derived CDR1 and CDR2 are SNHLY and FYNNEI. The CDR3 sequence is 14 residues long. CDR3 bases: TGTGCCAGCAGCTGGGACTCCGGGTGGGAGACCCAGTACTTC. Its protein is CASSWDSGWETQYF. The variable domain in full, completed from reference TRBV2 and TRBJ2-5, reads EPEVTQTPSHQVTQMGQEVILRCVPISNHLYFYWYRQILGQKVEFLVSFYNNEISEKSEIFDDQFSVERPDGSNFTLKIRSTKLEDSAMYFCASSWDSGWETQYFGPGTRLLVL.

This chain joins TRBV11-1 and TRBJ1-6; D is unresolved. The CDR3 consists of 15 residues. V was cut by 7 bases and J by 8 bases, with 18 bases left in between. Germline V gene lookup returns CDR1 SGHAT and CDR2 FQDESV (reference sequence). The CDR3 region is CASIHPPTSDSPLHF. The CDR3 coding sequence is TGTGCCAGCATTCATCCGCCCACCTCGGATTCACCCCTCCACTTT. The complete variable domain, with remaining parts taken from reference TRBV11-1 and TRBJ1-6, reads EAEVAQSPRYKITEKSQAVAFWCDPISGHATLYWYRQILGQGPELLVQFQDESVVDDSQLPKDRFSAERLKGVDSTLKIQPAELGDSAMYLCASIHPPTSDSPLHFGNGTRLTVT.

The chain is built from TRBV12-3 or TRBV12-4 and TRBJ2-1; either TRBD1 or TRBD2 may supply D (6 bases each). V dropped 3 bases and J dropped 8 bases, with 17 bases sitting between them. The CDR3 consists of 15 residues. In DNA, the CDR3 is TGTGCCAGCAGTTTTGGGGGAGCGAGGGGGGATGAGCAGTTCTTC. It specifies CASSFGGARGDEQFF.

V gene TRBV30 combines with J gene TRBJ2-7, with D uncertain. V was shortened by 4 bases and J by 0 bases, with 19 bases between the two germline ends. The CDR3 consists of 16 residues. In germline, CDR1 is GTSNPN, CDR2 SVGIG (reference sequence). The CDR3 nucleotides read TGTGCCTGGAAGGGAAATAGCATCCCCTCCTCCTACGAGCAGTACTTC. Protein sequence: CAWKGNSIPSSYEQYF. The full variable domain, rest sourced from reference TRBV30 and TRBJ2-7, is SQTIHQWPATLVQPVGSPLSLECTVEGTSNPNLYWYRQAAGRGLQLLFYSVGIGQISSEVPQNLSASRPQDRQFILSSKKLLLSDSGFYLCAWKGNSIPSSYEQYFGPGTRLTVT.

V is TRBV7-2 and J is TRBJ2-1; D possibly matches TRBD1 or TRBD2 (5 bases each). The CDR3 runs to 16 residues. The V end lost 5 bases, the J end lost 0 bases, and 14 bases lay between the germline ends. The germline gives CDR1 SGHTA, CDR2 FQGNSA. CDR3 amino acids: CASSLEGRNSYNEQFF. The CDR3 coding sequence is TGTGCCAGCAGCCTCGAGGGACGTAACTCCTACAATGAGCAGTTCTTC.